The subject of this entry is one T cell receptor (beta chain). Its antigen is not identified. This CDR3 region has 16 residues. Losses at the gene ends were 0 bases for V and 0 bases for J; bases not matched to a gene: 4. In germline, CDR1 is SGHVS, CDR2 FNYEAQ. Using its own MiXCR run on the RT-PCR reads, TCRdb lists one record per CDR3 protein. The repertoire holds approximately 13,000 distinct CDR3 sequences, with approximately 85% as singletons. The sample originates from a study of yellow fever vaccine responses in identical twins. Study findings and constraints: Twins showed a vaccine T cell response that reportedly seemed partly convergent, partly personalized.

Source: T cells from blood (PBMCs), unsorted or a sorted subset (not recorded which), taken before or after yellow fever vaccination (not recorded which). This receptor was taken from a woman aged 18-30 years who received the yellow fever vaccine. J is TRBJ2-7 and V is TRBV7-6; 8 bases line up with TRBD2. The chain's CDR3 is CASSLASGASSYEQYF. In DNA, the CDR3 is TGTGCCAGCAGCTTAGCTAGCGGGGCGAGCTCCTACGAGCAGTACTTC.